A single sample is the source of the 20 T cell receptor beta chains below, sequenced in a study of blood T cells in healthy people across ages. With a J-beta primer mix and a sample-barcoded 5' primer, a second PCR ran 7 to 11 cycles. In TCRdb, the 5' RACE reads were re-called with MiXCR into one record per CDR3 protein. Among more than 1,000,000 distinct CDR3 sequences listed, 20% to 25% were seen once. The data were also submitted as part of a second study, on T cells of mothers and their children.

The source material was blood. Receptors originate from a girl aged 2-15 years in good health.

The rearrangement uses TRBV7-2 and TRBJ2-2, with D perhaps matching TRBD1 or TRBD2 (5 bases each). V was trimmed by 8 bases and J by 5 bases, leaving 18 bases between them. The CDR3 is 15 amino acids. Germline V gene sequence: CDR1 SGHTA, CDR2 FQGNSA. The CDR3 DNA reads TGTGCCAGCGGGTCCGGGACGATGAGAACCGGGGAGCTGTTTTTT. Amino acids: CASGSGTMRTGELFF.

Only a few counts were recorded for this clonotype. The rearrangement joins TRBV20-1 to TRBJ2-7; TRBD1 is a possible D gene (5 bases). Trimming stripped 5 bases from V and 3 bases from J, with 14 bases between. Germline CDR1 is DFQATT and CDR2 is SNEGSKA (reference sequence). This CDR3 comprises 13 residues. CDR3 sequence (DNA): TGCAGTGCTCCCCGGCAGGGCCTCTACGAGCAGTACTTC. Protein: CSAPRQGLYEQYF.

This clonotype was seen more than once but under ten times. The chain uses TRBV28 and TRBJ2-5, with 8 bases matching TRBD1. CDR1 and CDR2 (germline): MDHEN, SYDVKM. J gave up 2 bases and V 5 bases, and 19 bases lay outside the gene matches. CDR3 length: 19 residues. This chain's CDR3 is CASSRATLKPGQEQETQYF. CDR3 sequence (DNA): TGTGCCAGCAGTCGCGCAACCCTCAAACCGGGACAGGAACAAGAGACCCAGTACTTC.

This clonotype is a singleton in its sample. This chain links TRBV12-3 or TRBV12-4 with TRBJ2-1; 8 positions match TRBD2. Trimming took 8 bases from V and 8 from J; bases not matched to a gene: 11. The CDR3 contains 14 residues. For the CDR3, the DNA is TGTGCCAGCTCCCCCCGGGGGGGCTTTTATGAGCAGTTCTTC. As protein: CASSPRGGFYEQFF.

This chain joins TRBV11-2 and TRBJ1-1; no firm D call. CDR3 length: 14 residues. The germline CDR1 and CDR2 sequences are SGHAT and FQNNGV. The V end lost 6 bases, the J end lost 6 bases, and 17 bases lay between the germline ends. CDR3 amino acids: CASSPDVIFAEAFF. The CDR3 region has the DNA TGTGCCAGCAGTCCAGACGTCATATTCGCTGAAGCTTTCTTT.

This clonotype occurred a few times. CDR3 residues: CASSPIGQGDEKLFF. CDR3 bases: TGTGCCAGCTCACCGATTGGACAGGGGGATGAAAAACTGTTTTTT. The V and J genes are TRBV18 and TRBJ1-4, with 10 bases identical to TRBD1. Germline trimming cut 3 bases from V and 6 bases from J; bases unmatched to any gene: 4. The CDR3 is made up of 15 amino acids. Germline V gene sequence: CDR1 KGHSH, CDR2 LQKENI.

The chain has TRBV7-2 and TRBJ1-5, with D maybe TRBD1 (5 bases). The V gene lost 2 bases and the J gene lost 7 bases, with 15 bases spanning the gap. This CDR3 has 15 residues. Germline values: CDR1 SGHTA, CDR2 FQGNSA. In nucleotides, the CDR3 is TGTGCCAGCAGCTTACGTCAGGGTAGTCGGCAGCCCCAGCATTTT. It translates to CASSLRQGSRQPQHF.

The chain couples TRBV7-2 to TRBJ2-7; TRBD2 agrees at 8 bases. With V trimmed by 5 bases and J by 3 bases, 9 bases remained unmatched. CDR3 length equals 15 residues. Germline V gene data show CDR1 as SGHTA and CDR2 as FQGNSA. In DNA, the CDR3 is TGTGCCAGCAGCCAAGCAGCGGGGGCCCTCTACGAGCAGTACTTC. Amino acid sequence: CASSQAAGALYEQYF.

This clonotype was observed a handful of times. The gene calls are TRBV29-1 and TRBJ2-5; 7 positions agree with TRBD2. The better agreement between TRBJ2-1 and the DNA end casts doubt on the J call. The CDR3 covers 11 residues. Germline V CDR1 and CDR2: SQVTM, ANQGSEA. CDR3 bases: TGCAGCGGTACTAGCGTCAATGAGCAGTTCTTC. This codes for CSGTSVNEQFF.

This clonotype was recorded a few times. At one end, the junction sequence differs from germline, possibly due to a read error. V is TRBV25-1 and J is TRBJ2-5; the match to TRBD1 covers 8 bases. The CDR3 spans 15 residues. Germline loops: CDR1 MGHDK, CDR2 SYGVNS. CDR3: CASSELGQGEETQYF. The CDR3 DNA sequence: TGTGCCAGCAGTGAATTAGGACAGGGCGAGGAGACCCAGTATTTC. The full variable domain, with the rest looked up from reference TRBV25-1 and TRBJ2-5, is EADIYQTPRYLVIGTGKKITLECSQTMGHDKMYWYQQDPGMELHLIHYSYGVNSTEKGDLSSESTVSRIRTEHFPLTLESARPSHTSQYLCASSELGQGEETQYFGPGTRLLVL.

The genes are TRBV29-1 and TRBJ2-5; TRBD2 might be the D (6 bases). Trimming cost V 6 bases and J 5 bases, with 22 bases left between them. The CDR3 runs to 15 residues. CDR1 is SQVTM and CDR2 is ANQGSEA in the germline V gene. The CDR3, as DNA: TGCAGCGTGACATTTAGCGGATTGGGGCGGGAGACCCAGTACTTC. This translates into CSVTFSGLGRETQYF.

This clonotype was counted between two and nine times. The CDR3 loop reads CASSQDLSGGAYNEQFF. Here the CDR3 DNA reads TGTGCCAGCAGCCAAGATCTGAGCGGGGGGGCATACAATGAGCAGTTCTTC. The chain links TRBV4-2 to TRBJ2-1; 10 bases map to TRBD2. Unmatched junction bases numbered 6, after V lost 0 bases and J lost 4 bases. There are 17 residues in the CDR3. The germline CDR1 and CDR2 sequences are LGHNA and YNFKEQ.

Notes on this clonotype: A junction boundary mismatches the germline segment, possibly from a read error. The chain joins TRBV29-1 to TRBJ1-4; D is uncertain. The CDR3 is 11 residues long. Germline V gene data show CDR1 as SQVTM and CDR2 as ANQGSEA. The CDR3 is CGVEEARKLFF. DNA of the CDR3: TGCGGCGTTGAAGAGGCGAGGAAACTGTTTTTT.

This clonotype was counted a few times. Here the CDR3 reads CASSPFSGYTDTQYF. CDR3 nucleotides: TGTGCCAGCAGCCCCTTTAGCGGGTACACAGATACGCAGTATTTT. The chain is built from TRBV7-9 and TRBJ2-3; TRBD2 aligns across 7 bases. With V trimmed by 5 bases and J by 2 bases, 7 bases remained unmatched. This CDR3 contains 15 residues. CDR1 is SEHNR and CDR2 is FQNEAQ in the germline V gene (reference sequence).

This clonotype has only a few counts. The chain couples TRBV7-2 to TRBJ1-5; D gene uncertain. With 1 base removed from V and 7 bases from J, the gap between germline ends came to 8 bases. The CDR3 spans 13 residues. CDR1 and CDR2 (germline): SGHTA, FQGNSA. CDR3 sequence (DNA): TGTGCCAGCAGCTTAGTTTCAGACCAGCCCCAGCATTTT. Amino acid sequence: CASSLVSDQPQHF.

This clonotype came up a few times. The CDR3 sequence: CASKRPEGTGELFF. The CDR3 DNA is TGTGCCAGCAAGCGGCCCGAGGGCACCGGGGAGCTGTTTTTT. The chain employs TRBV2 and TRBJ2-2; the D gene is possibly TRBD2 (5 bases). The V end was cut by 7 bases, the J end by 4 bases, with 13 bases between. Germline CDR1 and CDR2: SNHLY and FYNNEI. The CDR3 contains 14 residues.

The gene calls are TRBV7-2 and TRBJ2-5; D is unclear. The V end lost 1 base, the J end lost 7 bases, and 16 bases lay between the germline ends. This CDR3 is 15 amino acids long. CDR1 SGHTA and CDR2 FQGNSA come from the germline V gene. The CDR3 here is CASSLEGTTKGTQYF. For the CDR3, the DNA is TGTGCCAGCAGCTTAGAAGGAACTACAAAGGGGACCCAGTACTTC.

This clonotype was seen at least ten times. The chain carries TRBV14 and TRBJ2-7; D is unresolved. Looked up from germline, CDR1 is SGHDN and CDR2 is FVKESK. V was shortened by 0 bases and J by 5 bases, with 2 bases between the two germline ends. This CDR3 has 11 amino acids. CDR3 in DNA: TGTGCCAGCAGCCAAGAAAACGAGCAGTACTTC. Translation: CASSQENEQYF. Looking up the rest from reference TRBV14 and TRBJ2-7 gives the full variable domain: EAGVTQFPSHSVIEKGQTVTLRCDPISGHDNLYWYRRVMGKEIKFLLHFVKESKQDESGMPNNRFLAERTGGTYSTLKVQPAELEDSGVYFCASSQENEQYFGPGTRLTVT.

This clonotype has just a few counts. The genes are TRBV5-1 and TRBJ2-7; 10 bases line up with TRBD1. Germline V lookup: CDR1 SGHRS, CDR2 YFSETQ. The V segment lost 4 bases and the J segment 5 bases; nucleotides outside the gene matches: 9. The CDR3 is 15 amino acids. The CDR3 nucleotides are TGCGCCAGCAGCGTAACGGGACAGGGGTATGACGAGCAGTACTTC. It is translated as CASSVTGQGYDEQYF.

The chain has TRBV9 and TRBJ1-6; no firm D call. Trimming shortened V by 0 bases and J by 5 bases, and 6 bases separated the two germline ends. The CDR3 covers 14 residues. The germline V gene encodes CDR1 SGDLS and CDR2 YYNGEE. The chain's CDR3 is CASSVVTDNSPLHF. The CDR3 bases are TGTGCCAGCAGCGTAGTAACCGATAATTCACCCCTCCACTTT. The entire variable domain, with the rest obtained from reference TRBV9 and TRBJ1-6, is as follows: DSGVTQTPKHLITATGQRVTLRCSPRSGDLSVYWYQQSLDQGLQFLIQYYNGEERAKGNILERFSAQQFPDLHSELNLSSLELGDSALYFCASSVVTDNSPLHFGNGTRLTVT.